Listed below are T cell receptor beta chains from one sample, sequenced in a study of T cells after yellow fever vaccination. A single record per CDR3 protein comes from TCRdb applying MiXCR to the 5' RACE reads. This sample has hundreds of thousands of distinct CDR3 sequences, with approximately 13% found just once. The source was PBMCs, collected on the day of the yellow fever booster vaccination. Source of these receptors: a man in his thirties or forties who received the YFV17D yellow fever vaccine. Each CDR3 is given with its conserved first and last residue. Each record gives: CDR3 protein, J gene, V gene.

CASSLVVPSDYEQYF | TRBJ2-7 | TRBV12-3/TRBV12-4
CASSPAADHYNEQFF | TRBJ2-1 | TRBV6-1
CASSYSLSSGLTYEQYF | TRBJ2-7 | TRBV6-5
CRGTSGSEGHF | TRBJ2-3 | TRBV20-1
CASSLPGRGGELFF | TRBJ2-2 | TRBV5-1
CASSLAREYTDTQYF | TRBJ2-3 | TRBV7-2
CASSTGTPQETQYF | TRBJ2-5 | TRBV5-4
CASSQAAGGDETQYF | TRBJ2-5 | TRBV4-2
CASSAPSGRAGSTYNEQFF | TRBJ2-1 | TRBV2
CASSQGSGGLSQPQHF | TRBJ1-5 | TRBV4-3
CASSPGSLGNYGYTF | TRBJ1-2 | TRBV12-3/TRBV12-4
CAWSEAGRVGYTF | TRBJ1-2 | TRBV30
CAIRRTSGSEQYF | TRBJ2-7 | TRBV6-1